These 21 T cell receptor beta chains originate from one sample sequenced in a study of cytomegalovirus exposure and HLA in healthy donors. A multiplex PCR was run with 60 Vbeta primers and 13 Jbeta primers. TCRdb's table, derived via immunoSEQ multiplex PCR, lists solely in-frame clones and lacks some. In the table there are about 130,000 clones, around 80% of which are singletons. The sequenced sample was PBMCs. These receptors all come from a woman between 45 and 65 years old in good health and CMV-seronegative.

This chain uses TRBV4-1 with TRBJ1-1, with D perhaps TRBD1 (5 bases). The V and J ends lost 3 bases and 4 bases respectively, with 18 bases between them. Germline CDR1 and CDR2: MGHRA and YSYEKL. The CDR3 is 16 residues long. CDR3 sequence reads: CASSQGRGGGLTEAFF. The CDR3 DNA is TGCGCCAGCAGCCAGGGTCGGGGGGGAGGCCTCACTGAAGCTTTCTTT.

V gene TRBV29-1 combines with J gene TRBJ1-2; D not resolved. The V gene lost 6 bases and the J gene lost 2 bases, with 10 bases spanning the gap. The CDR3 contains 12 residues. CDR1 is SQVTM and CDR2 is ANQGSEA in the germline V gene. Written as DNA, the CDR3 is TGCAGCGTCGAGGAACTAAACTATGGCTACACCTTC. Its translation is CSVEELNYGYTF.

This sequence joins TRBV30 and TRBJ2-1, with 10 positions matching TRBD2. V lost 0 bases, J lost 9 bases, and 8 bases stayed unmatched. CDR1 and CDR2 from the germline V gene are GTSNPN and SVGIG (reference sequence). This CDR3 region has 15 residues. In DNA, the CDR3 is TGTGCCTGGAGTGTTGGGCTAGCGGGAGAGTTTGAGCAGTTCTTC. This gives the protein CAWSVGLAGEFEQFF.

This clone was counted a single time. The genes are TRBV28 and TRBJ2-1, with a tentative D call TRBD2 (6 bases). Germline V gives CDR1 MDHEN, CDR2 SYDVKM. Trimming took off 1 base at V and 5 bases at J, with 21 bases between the two ends. This CDR3 contains 18 residues. Written as DNA, the CDR3 is TGTGCCAGCAGTTTATTGGGGGGTCTAGGATCACTGAACAATGAGCAGTTCTTC. It encodes CASSLLGGLGSLNNEQFF.

In this sample, this clone turned up once. The gene calls are TRBV7-8 and TRBJ2-7; 7 bases align to TRBD2. V lost 2 bases, J lost 7 bases, and 20 bases stayed unmatched. CDR1 SGHVS and CDR2 FQNEAQ come from the germline V gene. CDR3 length equals 18 residues. The CDR3 nucleotides read TGTGCCAGCAGCTTAACCGGGAGGCCAGGAACGGTAACTGGGGAGCAGTACTTC. It is translated as CASSLTGRPGTVTGEQYF. Together with reference TRBV7-8 and TRBJ2-7, the CDR3 gives the full variable domain: GAGVSQSPRYKVAKRGQDVALRCDPISGHVSLFWYQQALGQGPEFLTYFQNEAQLDKSGLPSDRFFAERPEGSVSTLKIQRTQQEDSAVYLCASSLTGRPGTVTGEQYFGPGTRLTVT.

The J gene is TRBJ1-1, the V gene TRBV7-2; 11 bases are shared with TRBD1. The trim removed 2 bases at V and 3 bases at J, leaving 5 bases unmatched. The CDR3 contains 16 residues. The germline CDR1 and CDR2 sequences are SGHTA and FQGNSA. CDR3 loop: CASSLTPGQGDTEAFF. CDR3 in DNA: TGTGCCAGCAGCTTAACTCCGGGACAGGGGGACACTGAAGCTTTCTTT.

V gene TRBV15 combines with J gene TRBJ2-1, with 7 bases lining up with TRBD2. Unmatched junction bases numbered 13, after V lost 4 bases and J lost 7 bases. The germline gives CDR1 LNHNV, CDR2 YYDKDF (reference sequence). CDR3 length equals 16 residues. CDR3 sequence (DNA): TGTGCCACCAGCACCCGACTAGCAACTAACCAGAATGAGCAGTTCTTC. Translation: CATSTRLATNQNEQFF.

This clone was counted a single time. The chain employs TRBV11-1 and TRBJ2-3, with 10 bases lining up with TRBD1. The trim removed 2 bases at V and 6 bases at J, leaving 5 bases unmatched. Germline values: CDR1 SGHAT, CDR2 FQDESV (reference sequence). This CDR3 comprises 15 residues. The CDR3 loop is CASSLRQGAHDTQYF. Here the CDR3 DNA reads TGTGCCAGCAGCTTAAGACAGGGGGCACATGATACGCAGTATTTT.

The chain carries TRBV7-9 and TRBJ1-3; a possible D gene is TRBD1 (6 bases). Per the germline V gene, CDR1 is SEHNR and CDR2 is FQNEAQ (reference sequence). CDR3 size: 16 residues. The V and J ends lost 5 bases and 1 base respectively, with 15 bases between them. CDR3 loop: CASSPGHHQSGNTIYF. The CDR3 nucleotides read TGTGCCAGCAGCCCGGGACACCACCAGTCTGGAAACACCATATATTTT.

The CDR3, as DNA: TGTGCCAGCAGCTACAGGGAATTCGGTATTAGCGGGAGAACCTACGAGCAGTACTTC. It is translated as CASSYREFGISGRTYEQYF. This chain links TRBV5-6 with TRBJ2-5; 9 bases agree with TRBD2. The J call may be faulty, since TRBJ2-7 better matches the DNA end. This CDR3 region has 19 residues. Germline V gene lookup returns CDR1 SGHDT and CDR2 YYEEEE.

V usage is TRBV7-2 and J usage is TRBJ2-2; 7 bases agree with TRBD1. The CDR3 is 15 amino acids. V shed 5 bases, J shed 6 bases, and the junction held 9 bases outside the gene matches. Germline assignment: CDR1 SGHTA and CDR2 FQGNSA. The CDR3 DNA sequence: TGTGCCAGCAGCCTCCGACAGGGAATGGCCGGGGAGCTGTTTTTT. Its translation is CASSLRQGMAGELFF.

The chain recombines TRBV11-3 with TRBJ2-1; 9 bases map to TRBD2. Losses at the gene ends were 4 bases for V and 6 bases for J; bases not matched to a gene: 16. This CDR3 is built from 18 residues. Germline V gives CDR1 SGHNT, CDR2 YENEEA. This chain's CDR3 is CASSSKYQTSGRINEQFF. CDR3 in DNA: TGTGCCAGCAGCTCCAAATATCAAACTAGCGGGCGGATCAATGAGCAGTTCTTC.

The table lists this clone with a few counts. This chain joins TRBV29-1 and TRBJ2-3; D is unclear. This CDR3 comprises 13 residues. Germline V gives CDR1 SQVTM, CDR2 ANQGSEA. V shed 3 bases and J shed 0 bases, with 7 bases lying between them. As DNA, the CDR3 is TGCAGCGTTGACCCCGTGAGCACAGATACGCAGTATTTT. This gives the protein CSVDPVSTDTQYF.

The CDR3 DNA follows: TGCGCCAGCAGCCAAGATGGGCCAGCCTACGAGCAGTACTTC. It codes for CASSQDGPAYEQYF. The V gene is TRBV4-3, the J gene TRBJ2-7, with no clear D. The germline V gene encodes CDR1 LGHNA and CDR2 YSLEER. The ends were cut back, 0 bases at V and 2 bases at J, with 8 bases in the middle. The CDR3 spans 14 residues.

The chain uses TRBV6-1 and TRBJ1-2, with D possibly TRBD1 on 5 matching bases. Germline values: CDR1 MNHNS, CDR2 SASEGT. Trimming stripped 6 bases from V and 8 bases from J, with 22 bases between. The CDR3 runs 15 residues. Here the CDR3 reads CASSYQGGEERGYTF. The CDR3 nucleotides read TGTGCCAGCAGCTACCAGGGAGGGGAAGAAAGAGGCTACACCTTC.

V is TRBV4-2 and J is TRBJ1-5; tentatively, D is TRBD1 (6 bases). V dropped 6 bases and J dropped 3 bases, with 15 bases sitting between them. The CDR3 extends over 15 amino acids. The germline V gene has CDR1 LGHNA and CDR2 YNFKEQ. In nucleotides, the CDR3 is TGTGCCAGCAGACAATATACAGGGAACAATCAGCCCCAGCATTTT. As protein: CASRQYTGNNQPQHF.

The V call is TRBV12-1, the J call TRBJ2-3; TRBD2, the D gene given by the table, was not confirmed from the DNA. TRBV12-1 is flagged as a pseudogene. The CDR3 contains 16 residues. This CDR3 is CASSRRDKVGRDTQYF. The CDR3 DNA reads TGTGCCAGCAGCCGGCGGGATAAGGTGGGGAGAGATACGCAGTATTTT.

V usage is TRBV6-5 and J usage is TRBJ2-1, with D unclear. CDR3 length: 14 residues. Germline V lookup: CDR1 MNHEY, CDR2 SVGAGI. V gave up 0 bases and J gave up 7 bases, with 10 bases separating them. The DNA of the CDR3 is TGTGCCAGCAGTTACTCGACTTCTGGGAATGAGCAGTTCTTC. This gives the protein CASSYSTSGNEQFF.

The V and J genes are TRBV10-3 and TRBJ2-3; 12 bases line up with TRBD2. CDR1 and CDR2 (germline): ENHRY, SYGVKD. The CDR3 is 16 residues long. With V trimmed by 6 bases and J by 4 bases, 8 bases remained unmatched. CDR3 residues: CAISLAGGAGADTQYF. DNA for the CDR3: TGTGCCATCAGCCTAGCGGGAGGGGCTGGGGCAGATACGCAGTATTTT.

As concerns this clone: The junction and the germline gene differ at one end; a read error may be behind it. The CDR3 loop reads CASSPGTSVYNEQFF. The CDR3 nucleotides read TGTGCTAGCAGCCCCGGGACTAGCGTTTACAATGAGCAGTTCTTC. The chain joins TRBV7-7 to TRBJ2-1; 10 bases are a match to TRBD2. Germline CDR1 reads SSHAT; CDR2 reads FNYEAQ (reference sequence). The CDR3 is 15 amino acids.

This chain joins TRBV9 and TRBJ2-5, with D possibly TRBD1 on 5 matching bases. V lost 2 bases to trimming and J lost 5 bases, with 13 bases between them. This CDR3 has 14 amino acids. CDR1 SGDLS and CDR2 YYNGEE come from the germline V gene. In DNA form, the CDR3 reads TGTGCCAGCAGCGTCGGGCAGGGTCACGAGACCCAGTACTTC. It specifies CASSVGQGHETQYF.